One sample yielded the 26 T cell receptor beta chains listed below, sequenced in a study of blood T cell repertoires in COVID-19. Only in-frame clones appear in the TCRdb table, and some are missing; sequencing was by immunoSEQ multiplex PCR. The table records 150,000 to 200,000 clones, about 85% of them present only once. Sequenced sample: peripheral blood. Every receptor here comes from a woman of 80 years or more with acute or convalescent COVID-19.

CDR3 region: CASSQRTGNEKLFF. CDR3 bases: TGTGCCAGCAGCCAGCGGACAGGGAATGAAAAACTGTTTTTT. The J gene is TRBJ1-4, the V gene TRBV7-9; 8 bases map to TRBD1. The CDR3 covers 14 residues. Trimming at V came to 5 bases and at J to 5 bases, leaving 4 bases not matched to a gene. Germline V gene lookup returns CDR1 SEHNR and CDR2 FQNEAQ (reference sequence).

The J gene is TRBJ2-2, the V gene TRBV7-9; D not resolved. The CDR3 spans 14 residues. Germline CDR1 SEHNR, CDR2 FQNEAQ (reference sequence). V shed 1 base and J shed 7 bases, with 10 bases lying between them. In nucleotides, the CDR3 is TGTGCCAGCAGCTTAGATGGAGTAGGCGGGGAGCTGTTTTTT. It translates to CASSLDGVGGELFF.

The chain uses TRBV5-1 and TRBJ1-6; D possibly corresponds to TRBD1 (5 bases). Germline CDR1 reads SGHRS; CDR2 reads YFSETQ. V lost 0 bases, J lost 5 bases, and 6 bases lay in between. This CDR3 is 14 amino acids long. CDR3 in DNA: TGCGCCAGCAGCTTGGAGACAGATAATTCACCCCTCCACTTT. Protein sequence: CASSLETDNSPLHF.

This chain uses TRBV18 with TRBJ1-2; TRBD1 aligns across 10 bases. The junction had 8 bases not matched to a gene; V was cut back by 5 bases and J by 8 bases. The CDR3 contains 14 residues. Germline lookup yields CDR1 KGHSH and CDR2 LQKENI. This chain's CDR3 is CASSDSGTGVGYTF. DNA of the CDR3: TGTGCCAGCTCAGATTCCGGGACAGGGGTAGGCTACACCTTC.

This rearrangement joins TRBV5-6 to TRBJ1-2; TRBD1 might be the D (6 bases). Germline V gene data show CDR1 as SGHDT and CDR2 as YYEEEE. V lost 4 bases and J 6 bases, leaving 16 bases between the germline ends. CDR3 length equals 14 residues. The CDR3 loop reads CASSPRDRSDGYTF. The CDR3 DNA reads as TGTGCCAGCAGCCCTAGAGACAGGAGCGATGGCTACACCTTC.

Here the CDR3 reads CASSQDPQRVYEQYF. The CDR3 coding sequence is TGTGCCAGCAGCCAAGATCCCCAGAGGGTTTACGAGCAGTACTTC. V is TRBV3-1 (or the pseudogene TRBV3-2) and J is TRBJ2-7, with D possibly being TRBD2 (5 bases). The V gene lost 0 bases and the J gene lost 4 bases, with 13 bases spanning the gap. The CDR3 sequence is 15 residues long. Germline V gene data show CDR1 as LGHDT and CDR2 as YNNKEL (reference sequence).

The table lists this clone with a few counts. The chain recombines TRBV7-2 with TRBJ1-1; D is uncertain. Germline loops: CDR1 SGHTA, CDR2 FQGNSA. V was trimmed by 5 bases and J by 11 bases, leaving 18 bases between them. The CDR3 is 13 residues long. The DNA of the CDR3 is TGTGCCAGCAGCAAGGGCGGGGAGCTTATGGCTTTCTTT. Amino acid sequence: CASSKGGELMAFF.

The chain carries TRBV6-2 or TRBV6-3 and TRBJ2-7; the match to TRBD1 covers 7 bases. The CDR3 contains 15 residues. The V and J ends lost 5 bases and 4 bases, in that order; junction bases with no gene match: 11. Per the germline V gene, CDR1 is MNHEY and CDR2 is SVGEGT. The CDR3 region is CASSSLRGRIYEQYF. The CDR3 DNA follows: TGTGCCAGCAGTAGCCTCAGGGGGAGAATTTACGAGCAGTACTTC.

This clone was seen a single time. The rearrangement joins TRBV4-1 to TRBJ2-1; TRBD1 matches 7 bases. Germline lookup yields CDR1 MGHRA and CDR2 YSYEKL. There are 15 residues in the CDR3. Germline trimming cut 2 bases from V and 5 bases from J; bases unmatched to any gene: 6. CDR3 loop: CASSQPGQLNNEQFF. Written as DNA, the CDR3 is TGCGCCAGCAGCCAACCGGGACAGCTAAACAATGAGCAGTTCTTC.

The chain has TRBV6-6 and TRBJ2-5; 10 bases align to TRBD2. Unmatched junction bases numbered 8, after V lost 5 bases and J lost 5 bases. The V gene's germline CDR1 is MNHNY and CDR2 SVGAGI (reference sequence). CDR3 size: 15 residues. CDR3 amino acids: CASSAQRGGRETQYF. The CDR3 bases are TGTGCCAGCAGTGCGCAGCGGGGGGGCCGGGAGACCCAGTACTTC.

This rearrangement joins TRBV5-4 to TRBJ2-3; 7 nucleotides align to TRBD1. The trim removed 3 bases at V and 0 bases at J, leaving 4 bases unmatched. Germline V gene sequence: CDR1 SGHNT, CDR2 YYREEE (reference sequence). CDR3 length equals 15 residues. The CDR3 protein is CASSSDRTSTDTQYF. The CDR3 DNA is TGTGCCAGCAGCTCGGACAGGACTAGCACAGATACGCAGTATTTT.

This clone was observed a handful of times. The chain joins TRBV11-2 to TRBJ1-1; D call uncertain. The germline gives CDR1 SGHAT, CDR2 FQNNGV. V was cut by 0 bases and J by 1 base, with 6 bases left in between. CDR3 length: 14 amino acids. This CDR3 is CASSLDRSNTEAFF. CDR3 DNA sequence: TGTGCCAGCAGCTTAGACAGGTCGAACACTGAAGCTTTCTTT.

The chain uses TRBV6-5 and TRBJ1-2; 7 nucleotides agree with TRBD1. The CDR3 sequence is 13 residues long. CDR1 is MNHEY and CDR2 is SVGAGI in the germline V gene. Germline trimming cut 4 bases from V and 7 bases from J; bases unmatched to any gene: 6. CDR3: CASSSGDSFGYTF. The DNA for the CDR3 is TGTGCCAGCAGTTCAGGGGACAGTTTTGGCTACACCTTC.

This chain links TRBV3-1 (or the pseudogene TRBV3-2) with TRBJ2-7, with TRBD2 matching over 8 bases. Germline V gene lookup returns CDR1 LGHDT and CDR2 YNNKEL (reference sequence). The trim removed 2 bases at V and 0 bases at J, leaving 9 bases unmatched. The CDR3 length is 17 residues. The CDR3 sequence is CASSQRLAGMSSYEQYF. Here the CDR3 DNA reads TGTGCCAGCAGCCAAAGGCTAGCGGGTATGAGCTCCTACGAGCAGTACTTC.

V usage is TRBV5-5 and J usage is TRBJ2-7; 7 positions agree with TRBD1. CDR3 size: 16 residues. J lost 1 base, V lost 0 bases, and 7 bases had no gene match. CDR1 is SGHKS, CDR2 YYEKEE, per germline (reference sequence). The chain's CDR3 is CASSLGTGATSYEQYF. In nucleotides, the CDR3 is TGTGCCAGCAGCTTGGGCACAGGGGCTACTTCCTACGAGCAGTACTTC.

This clone appeared once. The chain is built from TRBV12-3 or TRBV12-4 and TRBJ2-2; D not certain. This CDR3 spans 13 amino acids. V was shortened by 3 bases and J by 6 bases, with 8 bases between the two germline ends. CDR3 amino acids: CASSFQAAGELFF. CDR3 sequence (DNA): TGTGCCAGCAGTTTTCAGGCCGCCGGGGAGCTGTTTTTT.

The J gene is TRBJ2-3, the V gene TRBV6-5, with TRBD1 as a possible D gene (6 bases). The germline gives CDR1 MNHEY, CDR2 SVGAGI. Trimming shortened V by 6 bases and J by 0 bases, and 13 bases separated the two germline ends. The CDR3 extends over 15 amino acids. DNA for the CDR3: TGTGCCAGCAGAATCCAGGGGCCAAGCACAGATACGCAGTATTTT. Encoded protein: CASRIQGPSTDTQYF.

This clone was observed a few times. V and J are TRBV7-9 and TRBJ2-1, with 10 bases aligning to TRBD1. This CDR3 contains 16 residues. Germline V gives CDR1 SEHNR, CDR2 FQNEAQ (reference sequence). The V gene end was trimmed by 5 bases and the J gene end by 2 bases; junction bases not matched to a gene: 6. CDR3 region: CASSLPDRGTYNEQFF. In DNA, the CDR3 is TGTGCCAGCAGCCTCCCGGACAGGGGGACCTACAATGAGCAGTTCTTC. The whole variable domain, remainder taken from reference TRBV7-9 and TRBJ2-1, is DTGVSQNPRHKITKRGQNVTFRCDPISEHNRLYWYRQTLGQGPEFLTYFQNEAQLEKSRLLSDRFSAERPKGSFSTLEIQRTEQGDSAMYLCASSLPDRGTYNEQFFGPGTRLTVL.

J is TRBJ2-1 and V is TRBV6-5; no reliable D call. From germline, CDR1 is MNHEY and CDR2 SVGAGI. The CDR3 covers 15 residues. The germline V and J ends were trimmed by 0 bases and 6 bases, with 12 bases remaining between them. CDR3 region: CASSYSALGRNEQFF. The CDR3 DNA reads TGTGCCAGCAGTTACTCTGCCCTTGGGCGCAATGAGCAGTTCTTC.

This chain connects TRBV3-1 (or the pseudogene TRBV3-2) to TRBJ1-4; D is perhaps TRBD1 (5 bases). Trimming pared 4 bases from V and 2 bases from J, leaving 17 bases between. Germline lookup yields CDR1 LGHDT and CDR2 YNNKEL (reference sequence). CDR3 length: 17 amino acids. Here the CDR3 DNA reads TGTGCCAGCAGCCGTTTATTGGGGCGCGTCACTAATGAAAAACTGTTTTTT. Amino acids: CASSRLLGRVTNEKLFF.

The J gene is TRBJ2-7, the V gene TRBV6-5, with 9 bases lining up with TRBD2. The CDR3 loop spans 14 amino acids. Germline V lookup: CDR1 MNHEY, CDR2 SVGAGI. Here the CDR3 DNA reads TGTGGGGGAGGGGCGGGAGGGTCCTCCTACGAGCAGTACTTC. It yields the protein CGGGAGGSSYEQYF.

The chain couples TRBV5-1 to TRBJ2-7, with D unclear. With 4 bases removed from V and 5 bases from J, the gap between germline ends came to 13 bases. Germline values: CDR1 SGHRS, CDR2 YFSETQ. The CDR3 runs 13 residues. The CDR3, as DNA: TGCGCCAGCAGCCCACGAAGCGCGGACGAGCAGTACTTC. It yields the protein CASSPRSADEQYF.

The genes are TRBV6-6 and TRBJ1-2, with a weak D call TRBD1 (6 bases). CDR1 and CDR2 from the germline V gene are MNHNY and SVGAGI (reference sequence). This CDR3 is 15 amino acids long. V lost 6 bases to trimming and J lost 8 bases, with 22 bases between them. The CDR3 DNA reads TGTGCCAGCAGGGGTGAGGGGGGGGCGCTTCGCGGCTACACCTTC. Residues: CASRGEGGALRGYTF.

The V and J genes are TRBV25-1 and TRBJ1-1; maybe TRBD1 (5 bases). Germline lookup yields CDR1 MGHDK and CDR2 SYGVNS. The CDR3 is 15 residues long. V shed 4 bases and J shed 4 bases, with 16 bases lying between them. CDR3 sequence (DNA): TGTGCCAGCAGTGCCCAGGGTGCTCGAGGCACTGAAGCTTTCTTT. Translated, it gives CASSAQGARGTEAFF.

The chain has TRBV5-4 and TRBJ1-1, with a tentative D call TRBD1 (5 bases). The CDR3 runs to 14 residues. V lost 5 bases, J lost 1 base, and 12 bases lay in between. CDR1 SGHNT and CDR2 YYREEE come from the germline V gene (reference sequence). DNA of the CDR3: TGTGCCAGCAGACCGGGGAGGGGGAACACTGAAGCTTTCTTT. Its protein is CASRPGRGNTEAFF.

This clone appeared a single time. V usage is TRBV19 and J usage is TRBJ1-2, with TRBD1 matching 7 bases. The J segment lost 7 bases and the V segment lost 1 base, leaving 9 bases of the junction unmatched. This CDR3 comprises 15 residues. CDR1 is LNHDA and CDR2 is SQIVND in the germline V gene (reference sequence). As DNA, the CDR3 is TGTGCCAGTAGTATAGCCGCGACAGGGTTCGGTGGCTACACCTTC. Translation: CASSIAATGFGGYTF.